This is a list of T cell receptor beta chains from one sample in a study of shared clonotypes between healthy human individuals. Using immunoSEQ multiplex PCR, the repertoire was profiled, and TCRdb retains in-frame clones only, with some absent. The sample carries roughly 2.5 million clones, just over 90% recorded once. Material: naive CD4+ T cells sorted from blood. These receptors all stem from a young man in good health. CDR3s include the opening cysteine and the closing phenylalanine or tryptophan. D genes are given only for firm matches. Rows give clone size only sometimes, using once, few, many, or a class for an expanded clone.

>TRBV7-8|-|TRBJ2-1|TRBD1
TGTGCCAGCAGCGCTACTGGACAGGGGTCCTACAATGAGCAGTTCTTC
CASSATGQGSYNEQFF
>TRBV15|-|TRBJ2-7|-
TGTGCCACCAGAGGGAGGGAGGGGGGCGAGCAGTACTTC
CATRGREGGEQYF
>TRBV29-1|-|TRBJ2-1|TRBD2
TGCAGCGGTGGGGGGGGTAGCTACAATGAGCAGTTCTTC
CSGGGGSYNEQFF
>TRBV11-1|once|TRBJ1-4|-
TGTGCCAGCAGCTTACAGAACAGTGCAACTAATGAAAAACTGTTTTTT
CASSLQNSATNEKLFF
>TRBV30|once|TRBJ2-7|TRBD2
TGTGCCTGGAGTGCGCTGTCGGGACTAGCGGGGTTCAACGAGCAGTACTTC
CAWSALSGLAGFNEQYF
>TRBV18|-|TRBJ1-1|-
TGTGCCAGCTCACCTCGCACAGGGTGGGGCACTGAAGCTTTCTTT
CASSPRTGWGTEAFF
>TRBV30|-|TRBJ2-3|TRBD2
TGTGCCTGGAACGGACTAGCGGGGGTATCCGCAGATACGCAGTATTTT
CAWNGLAGVSADTQYF
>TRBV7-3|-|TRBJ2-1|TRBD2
TGTGCCAGCAGCCGGACTAGCGGGGGGGCCAATGAGCAGTTCTTC
CASSRTSGGANEQFF
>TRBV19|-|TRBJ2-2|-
TGTGCCAGTAGTATGTCTTCGTGGGGGGGCCGGAGGACCGGGGAGCTGTTTTTT
CASSMSSWGGRRTGELFF
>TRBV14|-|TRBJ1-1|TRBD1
TGTGCCAGCAGCCATGGCCGTGGGACAGGGCGGGGGATAAGCCCTGAAGCTTTCTTT
CASSHGRGTGRGISPEAFF
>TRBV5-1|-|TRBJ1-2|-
TGCGCCAGCAGCTTGGACAGGGCATACTACACCTTC
CASSLDRAYYTF
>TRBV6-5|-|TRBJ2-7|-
TGTGCCAGCAGTTCCATGACCGAGCAGTACTTC
CASSSMTEQYF
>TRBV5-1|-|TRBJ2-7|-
TGCGCCAGCTCACCCCTCAGCGGGACAGTCTACGAGCAGTACTTC
CASSPLSGTVYEQYF
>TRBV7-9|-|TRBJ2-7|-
TGTGCCAGCAGCACGGGACTTTACGAGCAGTACTTC
CASSTGLYEQYF
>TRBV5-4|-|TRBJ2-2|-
TGTGCCAGCAGCCCGACCCTGAGCGGGGAGCTGTTTTTT
CASSPTLSGELFF
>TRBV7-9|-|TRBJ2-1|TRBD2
TGTGCCAGCAGCCCTACTCTAGCGGGGGGCATCAATGAGCAGTTCTTC
CASSPTLAGGINEQFF
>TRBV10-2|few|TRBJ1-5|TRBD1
TGCGCCAGCAGTGGAGGACAGGGGGGCAATCAGCCCCAGCATTTT
CASSGGQGGNQPQHF
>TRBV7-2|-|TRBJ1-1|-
TGTGCCAGCAGCTTATTCCCGATGAACACTGAAGCTTTCTTT
CASSLFPMNTEAFF
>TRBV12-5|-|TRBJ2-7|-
TGTGCTAGTGGTCGCGCCGGGACGGTCTCCTACGAGCAGTACTTC
CASGRAGTVSYEQYF
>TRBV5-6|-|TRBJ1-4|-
TGTGCCAGCAGCCCCCCATGGACCGACAGTCGCGAAAAACTGTTTTTT
CASSPPWTDSREKLFF
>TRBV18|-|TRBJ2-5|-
TGTGCCAGCTCGCCAGGACTGAAGAACCCTCCAGGGGAGACCCAGTACTTC
CASSPGLKNPPGETQYF
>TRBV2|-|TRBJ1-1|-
TGTGCCAGCAGTGAAAGACAGACGAACACTGAAGCTTTCTTT
CASSERQTNTEAFF
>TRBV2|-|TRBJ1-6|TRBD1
TGTGCCAGCAGTACAGGGGTGGTTTCACCCCTCCACTTT
CASSTGVVSPLHF
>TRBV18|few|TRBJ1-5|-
TGTGCCAGCTCACCGGGACCCAATCAGCCCCAGCATTTT
CASSPGPNQPQHF
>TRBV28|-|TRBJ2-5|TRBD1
TGTGCCAGCAGCCGGGACAGGGGGCGGGAGACCCAGTACTTC
CASSRDRGRETQYF
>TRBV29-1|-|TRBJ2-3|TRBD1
TGCAGCGTTACGACGACAGGGAGCACAGATACGCAGTATTTT
CSVTTTGSTDTQYF
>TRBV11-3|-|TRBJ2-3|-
TGTGCCAGCAGCTTAGATTCTGGGGCCACAGATACGCAGTATTTT
CASSLDSGATDTQYF
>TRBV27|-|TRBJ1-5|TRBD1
TGTGCCAGCAGCAGGACAGGGGGCAATCAGCCCCAGCATTTT
CASSRTGGNQPQHF
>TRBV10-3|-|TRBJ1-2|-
TGTGCCATCAGTGAGTCCCCGTCCGACAGAGTCGGAGGCTACACCTTC
CAISESPSDRVGGYTF
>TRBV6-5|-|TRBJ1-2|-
TGTGCCAGCAGCCAGAAGAGGGCTGGCTACACCTTC
CASSQKRAGYTF
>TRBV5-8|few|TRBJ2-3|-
TGTGCCAGCAGCCTGACGGGGGCATCGTCAGATACGCAGTATTTT
CASSLTGASSDTQYF
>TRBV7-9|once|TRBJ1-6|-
TGTGCCAGCAGATGGGACGATAATTCACCCCTCCACTTT
CASRWDDNSPLHF
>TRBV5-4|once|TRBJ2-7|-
TGTGCCAGCAGTCCGGAGGGGGACACTCTCCACTCGCAGTACTTC
CASSPEGDTLHSQYF
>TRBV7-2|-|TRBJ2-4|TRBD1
TGTGCCAGCAGCTTAAACAGGGGGGAAGGGTTAGCCAAAAACATTCAGTACTTC
CASSLNRGEGLAKNIQYF
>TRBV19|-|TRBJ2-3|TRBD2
TGTGCCAGTAGTAGTATAGCGGGGGGGACAGATACGCAGTATTTT
CASSSIAGGTDTQYF
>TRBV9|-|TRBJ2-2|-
TGTGCCAGCAGCCTACGATTGGGGGGTCTGAACACCGGGGAGCTGTTTTTT
CASSLRLGGLNTGELFF
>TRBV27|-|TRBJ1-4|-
TGTGCCAGCAGTGGGAGTATTGCAACTAATGAAAAACTGTTTTTT
CASSGSIATNEKLFF
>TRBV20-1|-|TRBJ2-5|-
TGCAGTGCTAGAGCTTGGGAGACCCAGTACTTC
CSARAWETQYF
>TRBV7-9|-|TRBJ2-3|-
TGTGCCAGCAGCCCTGACGTATTCACAGATACGCAGTATTTT
CASSPDVFTDTQYF
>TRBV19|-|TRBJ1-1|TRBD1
TGTGCCAGTAGTACACAGGGGCGCACTGAAGCTTTCTTT
CASSTQGRTEAFF
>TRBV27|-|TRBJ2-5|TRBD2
TGTGCCAGCAGTCGAGAAGGACTAGCGGGAATCGAGACCCAGTACTTC
CASSREGLAGIETQYF
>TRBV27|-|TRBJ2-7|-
TGTGCCAGCAGTTTAAGGTGGACGGGCGAGCAGTACTTC
CASSLRWTGEQYF
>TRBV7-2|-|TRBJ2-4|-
TGTGCCAGCAGCTTCCAAGGCTTAACGGGCATTCAGTACTTC
CASSFQGLTGIQYF
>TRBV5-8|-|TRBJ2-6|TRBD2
TGTGCCAGCGACTATAGCGGGAGGGCTGTCTCTGGGGCCAACGTCCTGACTTTC
CASDYSGRAVSGANVLTF
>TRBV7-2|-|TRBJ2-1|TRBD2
TGTGCCAGCAGCTCCCGACTAGCGGGAGTCGGTGAGCAGTTCTTC
CASSSRLAGVGEQFF
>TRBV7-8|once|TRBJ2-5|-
TGTGCCAGCAGCTCCGCGGGTCAACACCAAGAGACCCAGTACTTC
CASSSAGQHQETQYF
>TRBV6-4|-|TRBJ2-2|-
TGTGCCAGCAGTGGGCCCCAAAACACCGGGGAGCTGTTTTTT
CASSGPQNTGELFF
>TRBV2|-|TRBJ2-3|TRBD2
TGTGCCAGCAGTGAATTACTAGCGGGGGGGCCAGATACGCAGTATTTT
CASSELLAGGPDTQYF
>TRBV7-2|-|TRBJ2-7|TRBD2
TGTGCCAGCAGCGTATTCGCGGGAGCCTACGAGCAGTACTTC
CASSVFAGAYEQYF
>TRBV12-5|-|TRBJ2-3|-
TGTGCTAGTGCCACCGAGGGGTTCTGGAGCACAGATACGCAGTATTTT
CASATEGFWSTDTQYF
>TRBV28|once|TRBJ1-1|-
TGTGCCAGCAGTCCCGTGGCGGGGATGAACACTGAAGCTTTCTTT
CASSPVAGMNTEAFF
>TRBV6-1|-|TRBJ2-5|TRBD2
TGTGCCAGCAGTGATTCGGGGGGGCCCTGGGAGACCCAGTACTTC
CASSDSGGPWETQYF
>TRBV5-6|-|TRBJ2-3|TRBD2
TGTGCCAGCAGCGCGGGACTAGCAACAGATACGCAGTATTTT
CASSAGLATDTQYF
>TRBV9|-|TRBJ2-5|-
TGTGCCAGCAGCCCCCGTACAGGGAGGGAGACCCAGTACTTC
CASSPRTGRETQYF